This record looks at one T cell receptor (beta chain) sequence and its context. The target antigen is unknown. TRB cDNA was prepared as libraries by UMI-labeled 5' RACE. Reanalyzing the 5' RACE reads, TCRdb keeps one entry per CDR3 protein, without DNA. This table lists around 150,000 distinct CDR3 sequences. This sample is drawn from a study of CXCR3-negative and CXCR3-positive naive CD8 T cells. Study-level points and caveats: CXCR3-positive naive cells had TRB CDR3s that were more hydrophobic than CXCR3-negative naive cells had. Partially decreased CXCR3 expression was recorded after cryopreservation, and fresh PBMCs were used in most assays.

Naive CD8+ T cells showed a CD45RO-CCR7+CD27+CD95- phenotype. Germline CDR1 reads SGHTA; CDR2 reads FQGNSA. This CDR3 comprises 15 residues. Sequencing was performed on naive CXCR3+ CD8+ T cells from blood. Subset in this sample: CD45RO-CCR7+CD27+CD95- naive CD8+ T cells expressing CXCR3 (TNR3+). The sequence derives from a human donor in good health. Some clones in this sample may be carry-over from other donors' samples. The V and J genes are TRBV7-2 and TRBJ2-7; as DNA is missing, the TRBD2 call by TCRdb cannot be tested. CDR3 in amino acids: CASSFFKGQSYEQYF.